This record covers a single T cell receptor beta chain. Its antigen is as yet unknown. The sample belongs to a study of T-cell reconstitution after alpha-beta-depleted transplantation in children. Study findings and constraints: Reported findings indicate that, about two months after transplant, alpha-beta T cells came from several hundred expanded clones, which were derived from non-depleted graft cells. For some patients, TCRbeta diversity was high at day 60 because of recipient T cells and thymic progenitors that survived. A year had passed since transplant, and T-cell counts and diversity by then came mostly from newly produced T cells.

Losses at the gene ends were 3 bases for V and 5 bases for J; bases not matched to a gene: 14. Per the germline V gene, CDR1 is MGHDK and CDR2 is SYGVNS. The CDR3 sequence is 17 residues long. Unique molecular identifiers were incorporated during preparation of the TCRbeta library. MiXCR, run by TCRdb on the PCR reads, gives a single entry per CDR3 protein. The profile covers approximately 400,000 distinct CDR3 sequences, with 15% to 20% appearing a single time and 29% taken by the ten largest. The sample consisted of PBMCs, mostly from graft donor cells, taken 360 days after TCRalphabeta/CD19-depleted stem cell transplant. This TCR came from a boy under three years old who had a stem cell transplant for Wiskott-Aldrich syndrome, so the T cells may come from the graft donor. V and J are TRBV25-1 and TRBJ2-5; TRBD1 matches 8 bases. The CDR3 region is CASSDGQGLPHRETQYF. CDR3 DNA: TGTGCCAGCAGTGACGGACAGGGACTTCCTCATAGGGAGACCCAGTACTTC.